This is a list of T cell receptor beta chains from one sample in a study of T cells in Graves' hyperthyroidism and ophthalmopathy. Each CDR3 protein is one row after TCRdb ran MiXCR on the multiplex PCR reads. This table holds 800,000 or so distinct CDR3 sequences, over 35% found once. The sample was blood. The receptors derive from a man aged 18 to 30 with Graves' hyperthyroidism. The CDR3 runs from the conserved cysteine through the conserved F or W. A D gene is named only where the DNA matches it firmly. Expanded clones are given a class, and other clones once, few, many or no size at all.

abundance	d_gene	v_gene	j_gene	CDR3nt	CDR3aa
.	.	TRBV6-5	TRBJ2-7	TGTGCCACTCCACAGGGAGAAGAGCAGTACTTC	CATPQGEEQYF
.	.	TRBV24-1	TRBJ2-2	TGTGCCACCAGTGTAGGCGGGGAGCTGTTTTTT	CATSVGGELFF
.	TRBD2	TRBV13	TRBJ2-2	TGTGCCAGCAGCGTACTAGCGGCGGAGCTGTTTTTT	CASSVLAAELFF
many	TRBD1	TRBV29-1	TRBJ1-4	TGCAGCGTTGCTACAGGGGGTGAAAAACTGTTTTTT	CSVATGGEKLFF
.	.	TRBV7-9	TRBJ1-4	TGTGCCAGCAGCTCAGATCTCACCGGGGAGCTGACAGAAAAACTGTTTTTT	CASSSDLTGELTEKLFF
once	TRBD1	TRBV29-1	TRBJ1-2	TGCAGCAGATCGGACAGGGTGGAGCATGGCTACACCTTC	CSRSDRVEHGYTF
.	TRBD2	TRBV11-3	TRBJ2-7	TGTGCCAGCAGCCCGACTAGCGGGTTCGAGCAGTACTTC	CASSPTSGFEQYF
.	TRBD1	TRBV20-1	TRBJ1-5	TGCAGTGCTACCGAGACAGGGGAGTCGGGTAATCAGCCCCAGCATTTT	CSATETGESGNQPQHF
.	.	TRBV11-2	TRBJ2-7	TGTGCCAGCAGTATATCATTGGGACATCCACACGAGCAGTACTTC	CASSISLGHPHEQYF
.	.	TRBV5-1	TRBJ2-2	TGCGCCAGCAGACAGACTCAGATCACCGGGGAGCTGTTTTTT	CASRQTQITGELFF
.	.	TRBV20-1	TRBJ1-2	TGCAGTGCTCCCACTAGGGGCCCTAACTATGGCTACACCTTC	CSAPTRGPNYGYTF
many	.	TRBV7-6	TRBJ1-6	TGTGCCAGCAGCTTACGTCGTTGGCGGGAAAATTCACCCCTCCACTTT	CASSLRRWRENSPLHF
.	TRBD2	TRBV5-6	TRBJ2-3	TGTGCCAGCAGCTTTAGCGGGAGAGGATCAGATACGCAGTATTTT	CASSFSGRGSDTQYF
few	.	TRBV20-1	TRBJ2-7	TGCAGTGCCCCATCAGGTCTCTACGAGCAGTACTTC	CSAPSGLYEQYF
.	.	TRBV7-9	TRBJ2-2	TGTGCCAGCAGCTCCCAGGGGCGCGGCGACACCGGGGAGCTGTTTTTT	CASSSQGRGDTGELFF
many	.	TRBV19	TRBJ1-1	TGTGCCAGTAGTCTACCCGGTGGGCTAGAAGCTTTCTTT	CASSLPGGLEAFF
many	.	TRBV9	TRBJ1-1	TGTGCCAGCAGCGTAGAAGGGAGCATGAACACTGAAGCTTTCTTT	CASSVEGSMNTEAFF
.	TRBD1	TRBV20-1	TRBJ1-2	TGCAGTGCTGACAGGGGGCTCGGCTATGGCTACACCTTC	CSADRGLGYGYTF
.	TRBD1	TRBV9	TRBJ1-5	TGTGCCAGCAGCGAAACCGGACAGGGGGCTGAGCCCCAGCATTTT	CASSETGQGAEPQHF
many	TRBD1	TRBV15	TRBJ1-5	TGTGCCACCAGCAGAGGGACAGGCCAGCAGCCCCAGCATTTT	CATSRGTGQQPQHF
few	.	TRBV5-1	TRBJ2-7	TGCGCCAGCAGCTTGCAATTCTCCTACGAGCAGTACTTC	CASSLQFSYEQYF
few	.	TRBV6-6	TRBJ1-6	TGTGCCAGCAGTGAAGCGCAGCTCTATAATTCACCCCTCCACTTT	CASSEAQLYNSPLHF
.	.	TRBV19	TRBJ1-1	TGTGCCAGTACCTCCCGGTGGGGGGGCGTCACTGAAGCTTTCTTT	CASTSRWGGVTEAFF
many	TRBD2	TRBV9	TRBJ2-5	TGTGCCAGCAGCGAGGGACTAGCGGGAGAGGAAGAGACCCAGTACTTC	CASSEGLAGEEETQYF
few	.	TRBV19	TRBJ1-5	TGTGCCAGTAGTATGGGACTTCCAAATCAGCCCCAGCATTTT	CASSMGLPNQPQHF
.	TRBD1	TRBV9	TRBJ1-2	TGTGCCAGCAGCGGACGGACAGGGGGTTCCTATGGCTACACCTTC	CASSGRTGGSYGYTF
.	.	TRBV7-6	TRBJ2-7	TGTGCCAGCAGCTTAGCGGGGAAGAGTGAGCAGTACTTC	CASSLAGKSEQYF
.	TRBD1	TRBV10-3	TRBJ1-5	TGTGCCATCAGTGACGGACAGGGCGAAGTGACCCAGCATTTT	CAISDGQGEVTQHF
few	TRBD1	TRBV7-3	TRBJ2-7	TGTGCCAGCAGCCTCGGGACAGGGGGCAAGCAGTACTTC	CASSLGTGGKQYF
.	.	TRBV29-1	TRBJ1-5	TGCAGCTTGACGGATCAGCCCCAGCATTTT	CSLTDQPQHF
.	.	TRBV4-2	TRBJ1-3	TGTGCCAGCAGCCGGAGGGACTCTGGAAACACCATATATTTT	CASSRRDSGNTIYF
.	.	TRBV29-1	TRBJ1-2	TGCAGCGTTAGGGTTCCTCTTCGAGGCTACACCTTC	CSVRVPLRGYTF
few	.	TRBV6-6	TRBJ2-7	TGTGCCAGCAGTTATGGTAGCCAGAACGAGCAGTACTTC	CASSYGSQNEQYF
.	TRBD2	TRBV6-5	TRBJ2-5	TGTGCCAGCCAACTAGCGGGGGGCCCGGGAGCCCAGTACTTC	CASQLAGGPGAQYF
few	TRBD2	TRBV9	TRBJ2-5	TGTGCCAGCAGCGTAGTCGATAGCGGGTCCATTAAACAAGAGACCCAGTACTTC	CASSVVDSGSIKQETQYF
once	.	TRBV4-2	TRBJ2-5	TGTGCCATCACTAGCAGACGGCAAGAGACCCAGTACTTC	CAITSRRQETQYF
.	.	TRBV5-6	TRBJ2-7	TGTGCCAGCAGCTTCGACAGCCTCACTCTCGACGAGCAGTACTTC	CASSFDSLTLDEQYF
.	.	TRBV11-2	TRBJ2-6	TGTGCCAGCAGCCTAGGGGCTGGGCACCTCTCTGGGGCCAACGTCCTGACTTTC	CASSLGAGHLSGANVLTF
.	.	TRBV6-5	TRBJ2-7	TGTGCCGGCAGTTACTCGGGGGACCACGAGCAGTACTTC	CAGSYSGDHEQYF
many	.	TRBV12-3/TRBV12-4	TRBJ1-2	TGTGCCAGCAGTATGGGACACAACTATGGCTACACCTTC	CASSMGHNYGYTF
many	.	TRBV15	TRBJ1-1	TGTGCCACCAGCATTCCCGGGAACACTGAAGCTTTCTTT	CATSIPGNTEAFF
many	.	TRBV29-1	TRBJ1-1	TGCAGCGTTGCAGCTACGAACACTGAAGCTTTCTTT	CSVAATNTEAFF
.	TRBD1	TRBV7-2	TRBJ2-7	TGTGCCAGCAGCTTAACCTCCGGGACAGATATGTACGAGCAGTACTTC	CASSLTSGTDMYEQYF
few	.	TRBV12-3/TRBV12-4	TRBJ2-7	TGTGCCAGCAGTTCCTCGGGTCCTCACTACGAGCAGTACTTC	CASSSSGPHYEQYF
many	TRBD2	TRBV15	TRBJ2-7	TGTGCCACCAGCAGAGATCGGGCGGGAGCTTACGAGCAGTACTTC	CATSRDRAGAYEQYF
.	.	TRBV20-1	TRBJ1-6	TGCAGTGCCGCCCCCCGGACAGCTAGCTCCTATAATTCACCCCTCCACTTT	CSAAPRTASSYNSPLHF